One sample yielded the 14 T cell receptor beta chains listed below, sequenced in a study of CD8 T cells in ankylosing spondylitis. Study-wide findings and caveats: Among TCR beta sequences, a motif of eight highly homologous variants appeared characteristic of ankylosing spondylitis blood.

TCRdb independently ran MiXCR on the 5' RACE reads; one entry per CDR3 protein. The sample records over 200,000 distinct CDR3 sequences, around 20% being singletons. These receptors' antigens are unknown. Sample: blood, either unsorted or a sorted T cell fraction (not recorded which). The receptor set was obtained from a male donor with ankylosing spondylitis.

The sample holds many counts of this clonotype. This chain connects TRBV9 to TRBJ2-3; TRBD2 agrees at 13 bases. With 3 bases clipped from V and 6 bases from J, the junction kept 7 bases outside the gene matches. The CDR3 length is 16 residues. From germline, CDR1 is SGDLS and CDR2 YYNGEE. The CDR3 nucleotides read TGTGCCAGCAGCGCGAGGACTAGCGGGAGTTCGGATACGCAGTATTTT. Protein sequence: CASSARTSGSSDTQYF.

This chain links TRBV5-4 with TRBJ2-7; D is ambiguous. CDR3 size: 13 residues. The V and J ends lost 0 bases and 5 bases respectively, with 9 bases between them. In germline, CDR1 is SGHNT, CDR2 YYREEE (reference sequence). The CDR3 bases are TGTGCCAGCAGCTTGGAAGGGCTCCACGAGCAGTACTTC. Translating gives CASSLEGLHEQYF.

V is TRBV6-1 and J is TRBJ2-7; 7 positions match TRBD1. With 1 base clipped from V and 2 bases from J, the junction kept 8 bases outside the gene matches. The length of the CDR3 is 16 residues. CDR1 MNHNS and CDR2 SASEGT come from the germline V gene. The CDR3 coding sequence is TGTGCCAGCAGTGAAGGATACGGGACAGCCACCTACGAGCAGTACTTC. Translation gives CASSEGYGTATYEQYF.

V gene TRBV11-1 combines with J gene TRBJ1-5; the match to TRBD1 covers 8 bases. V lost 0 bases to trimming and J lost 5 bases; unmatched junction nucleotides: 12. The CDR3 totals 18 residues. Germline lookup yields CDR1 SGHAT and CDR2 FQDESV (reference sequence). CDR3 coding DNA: TGTGCCAGCAGCTTAGCCCCAGGCAGGGGGCAGCCGGATCAGCCCCAGCATTTT. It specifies CASSLAPGRGQPDQPQHF.

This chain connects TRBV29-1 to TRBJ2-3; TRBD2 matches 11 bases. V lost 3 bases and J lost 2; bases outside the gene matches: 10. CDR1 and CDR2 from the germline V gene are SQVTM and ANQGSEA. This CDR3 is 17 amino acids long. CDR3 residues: CSVDGTSGSLDTDTQYF. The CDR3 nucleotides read TGCAGCGTTGATGGGACTAGCGGTTCTCTTGACACAGATACGCAGTATTTT.

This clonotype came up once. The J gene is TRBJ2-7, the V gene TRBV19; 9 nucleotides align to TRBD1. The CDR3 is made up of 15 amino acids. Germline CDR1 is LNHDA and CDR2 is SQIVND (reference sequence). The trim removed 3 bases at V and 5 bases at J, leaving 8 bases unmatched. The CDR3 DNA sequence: TGTGCCAGTAGTATCGGACAGGGGTCATGGAACGAGCAGTACTTC. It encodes CASSIGQGSWNEQYF. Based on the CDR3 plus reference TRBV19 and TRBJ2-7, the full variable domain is DGGITQSPKYLFRKEGQNVTLSCEQNLNHDAMYWYRQDPGQGLRLIYYSQIVNDFQKGDIAEGYSVSREKKESFPLTVTSAQKNPTAFYLCASSIGQGSWNEQYFGPGTRLTVT.

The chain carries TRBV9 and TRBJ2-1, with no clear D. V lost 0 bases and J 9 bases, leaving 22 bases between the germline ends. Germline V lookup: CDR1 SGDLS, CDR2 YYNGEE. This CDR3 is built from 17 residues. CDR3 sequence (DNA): TGTGCCAGCAGCGTAGAGATTGTAATTGGACCAAGTGGTGAGCAGTTCTTC. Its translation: CASSVEIVIGPSGEQFF.

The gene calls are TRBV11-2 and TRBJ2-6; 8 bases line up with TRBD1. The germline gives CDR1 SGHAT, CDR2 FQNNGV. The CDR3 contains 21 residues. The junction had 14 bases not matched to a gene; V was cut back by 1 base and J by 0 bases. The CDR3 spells CASSLGGVGTGPFSGANVLTF. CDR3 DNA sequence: TGTGCCAGCAGCTTAGGGGGTGTTGGGACAGGTCCCTTCTCTGGGGCCAACGTCCTGACTTTC.

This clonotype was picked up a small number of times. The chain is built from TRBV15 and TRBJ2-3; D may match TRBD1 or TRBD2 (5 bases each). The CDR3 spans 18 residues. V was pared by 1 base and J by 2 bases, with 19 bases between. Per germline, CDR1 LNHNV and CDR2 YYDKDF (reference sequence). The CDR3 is CATSRGDGTSSFTDTQYF. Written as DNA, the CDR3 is TGTGCCACCAGCAGAGGGGACGGGACCTCAAGCTTCACAGATACGCAGTATTTT. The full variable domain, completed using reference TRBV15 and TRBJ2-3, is DAMVIQNPRYQVTQFGKPVTLSCSQTLNHNVMYWYQQKSSQAPKLLFHYYDKDFNNEADTPDNFQSRRPNTSFCFLDIRSPGLGDTAMYLCATSRGDGTSSFTDTQYFGPGTRLTVL.

CDR3 in DNA: TGTGCCAGCAGTGAATTCGGAGGGGGAGGGAGTGCCACTGAAGCTTTCTTT. Its protein product is CASSEFGGGGSATEAFF. The V call is TRBV25-1, the J call TRBJ1-1, with D possibly TRBD1 on 6 matching bases. The CDR3 has 17 residues. Trimming pared 1 base from V and 4 bases from J, leaving 19 bases between. Germline loops: CDR1 MGHDK, CDR2 SYGVNS. Using reference TRBV25-1 and TRBJ1-1 for the parts outside the CDR3, the full variable domain is EADIYQTPRYLVIGTGKKITLECSQTMGHDKMYWYQQDPGMELHLIHYSYGVNSTEKGDLSSESTVSRIRTEHFPLTLESARPSHTSQYLCASSEFGGGGSATEAFFGQGTRLTVV.

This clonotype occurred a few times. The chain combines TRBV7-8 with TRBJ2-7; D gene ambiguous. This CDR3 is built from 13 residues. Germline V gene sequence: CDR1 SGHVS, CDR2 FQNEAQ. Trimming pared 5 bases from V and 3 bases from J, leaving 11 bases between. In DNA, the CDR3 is TGTGCCAGCAGCCCCCCGGAAGGCTACGAGCAGTACTTC. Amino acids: CASSPPEGYEQYF.

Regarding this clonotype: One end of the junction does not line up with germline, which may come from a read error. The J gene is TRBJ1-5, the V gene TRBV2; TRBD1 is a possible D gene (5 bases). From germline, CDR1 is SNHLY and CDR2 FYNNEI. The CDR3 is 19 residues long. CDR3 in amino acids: CARSSGRLGRENSNQPQHF. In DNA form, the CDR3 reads TGTGCCCGCAGTTCCGGACGATTGGGCAGGGAAAATAGCAATCAGCCCCAGCATTTT.

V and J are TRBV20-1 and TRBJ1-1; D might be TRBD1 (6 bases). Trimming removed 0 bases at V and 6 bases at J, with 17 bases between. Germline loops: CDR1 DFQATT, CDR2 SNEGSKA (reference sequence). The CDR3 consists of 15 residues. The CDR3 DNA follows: TGCAGTGCTAGAGATGTCGGGACAACTGGCCCTGAAGCTTTCTTT. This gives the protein CSARDVGTTGPEAFF.

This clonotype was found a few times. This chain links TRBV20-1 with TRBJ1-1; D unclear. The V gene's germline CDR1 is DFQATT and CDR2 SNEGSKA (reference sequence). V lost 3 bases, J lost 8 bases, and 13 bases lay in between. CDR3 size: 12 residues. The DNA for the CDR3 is TGCAGTGCTAGCGTTGGCACCGTCGAAGCTTTCTTT. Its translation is CSASVGTVEAFF.